This is a list of T cell receptor beta chains from one sample in a study of beta chain features in type 1 diabetes. This table comes from immunoSEQ multiplex PCR, and its TCRdb copy is limited to in-frame clones, with some not included. Of 100,000 to 150,000 clones in the sample, roughly 10% were seen once. The specimen sequenced was central memory CD4+ T cells from blood. The receptors derive from a man aged 25-40 years with type 1 diabetes. Both conserved end residues are part of each CDR3. A D gene is named only where the DNA matches it firmly. Where a row states a size, it is once, few, many or the class of an expanded clone; other rows omit it.

V gene,clone size,D gene,J gene,CDR3 protein,CDR3 DNA
TRBV5-6,-,TRBD1,TRBJ2-1,CASSTGTGRIF,TGTGCCAGCAGCACCGGGACAGGAAGGATCTTC
TRBV7-2,few,-,TRBJ2-3,CASSLSAGMFTDTQYF,TGCGCCAGCAGCCTTAGCGCCGGGATGTTCACAGATACGCAGTATTTT
TRBV7-2,-,-,TRBJ2-3,CASSSRGWSTDTQYF,TGTGCCAGCAGCTCCCGGGGATGGAGCACAGATACGCAGTATTTT
TRBV9,few,TRBD1,TRBJ1-2,CASSVETGGYGYTF,TGTGCCAGCAGCGTAGAAACAGGGGGCTATGGCTACACCTTC
TRBV28,many,TRBD1,TRBJ1-5,CASSLGGQSNQPQHF,TGTGCCAGCAGTTTAGGGGGACAGAGCAATCAGCCCCAGCATTTT
TRBV5-1,-,-,TRBJ1-3,CASSLGRSSGNTIYF,TGCGCCAGCAGCTTGGGACGGAGCTCTGGAAACACCATATATTTT
TRBV7-3,-,-,TRBJ1-6,CASSLNTGYNSPLHF,TGTGCCAGCAGCTTAAACACGGGATATAATTCACCCCTCCACTTT
TRBV4-1,-,TRBD1,TRBJ1-2,CASSPQAGTAFYGYTF,TGCGCCAGCAGCCCTCAGGCAGGGACAGCTTTCTATGGCTACACCTTC
TRBV6-1,-,TRBD2,TRBJ2-7,CASLFTGTIHEQYF,TGTGCCAGCCTTTTCACCGGGACTATCCACGAGCAGTACTTC
TRBV9,few,-,TRBJ2-1,CASSVLSSYNEQFF,TGTGCCAGCAGCGTCCTGAGCTCCTACAATGAGCAGTTCTTC
TRBV7-3,few,-,TRBJ2-5,CASSLYPGYETQYF,TGTGCCAGCAGCTTATATCCCGGGTATGAGACCCAGTACTTC
TRBV10-3,-,TRBD1,TRBJ1-6,CAISEAQGNSPLHF,TGTGCCATCAGTGAGGCACAGGGGAATTCACCCCTCCACTTT
TRBV7-2,few,TRBD2,TRBJ2-7,CASSFRAGAENEQYF,TGTGCCAGCAGCTTTAGAGCGGGGGCGGAAAACGAGCAGTACTTC
TRBV2,-,TRBD2,TRBJ2-5,CASSWTSGQETQYF,TGTGCCAGCAGTTGGACTAGCGGACAAGAGACCCAGTACTTC
TRBV9,-,-,TRBJ2-5,CASSPDNAPSETQYF,TGTGCCAGCAGCCCGGACAACGCCCCGTCAGAGACCCAGTACTTC
TRBV2,-,TRBD2,TRBJ2-5,CASNGGDPQETQYF,TGTGCCAGCAACGGGGGGGATCCTCAAGAGACCCAGTACTTC
TRBV19,few,TRBD1,TRBJ2-7,CASKASGQGSHEQYF,TGTGCCAGTAAAGCCTCGGGACAGGGGTCCCACGAGCAGTACTTC
TRBV9,few,-,TRBJ1-6,CASSSQGSYNSPLHF,TGTGCCAGCAGCTCGCAGGGCTCCTATAATTCACCCCTCCACTTT
TRBV5-1,few,-,TRBJ2-3,CASSLAKGDDTQYF,TGCGCCAGCAGCTTGGCTAAGGGGGATGATACGCAGTATTTT
TRBV4-1,-,TRBD2,TRBJ2-1,CASSIRTGGYNEQFF,TGCGCCAGCAGCATAAGGACGGGGGGCTACAATGAGCAGTTCTTC
TRBV11-2,-,TRBD1,TRBJ2-3,CASSKGQATDTQYF,TGTGCCAGCAGCAAAGGACAGGCCACAGATACGCAGTATTTT
TRBV5-4,-,TRBD2,TRBJ2-3,CASSPGLAGVTDTQYF,TGTGCCAGCAGCCCCGGACTAGCGGGGGTGACAGATACGCAGTATTTT
TRBV7-2,few,TRBD1,TRBJ1-6,CASSQDRGAYNSPLHF,TGTGCCAGCAGTCAAGACAGGGGGGCTTATAATTCACCCCTCCACTTT
TRBV5-4,few,TRBD2,TRBJ2-5,CASSRAAGQETQYF,TGTGCCAGCAGCAGAGCAGCGGGGCAAGAGACCCAGTACTTC
TRBV18,-,-,TRBJ1-4,CASSPQQGISEKLFF,TGTGCCAGCTCACCACAGCAGGGGATCAGTGAAAAACTGTTTTTT
TRBV9,-,TRBD2,TRBJ2-3,CASSGTLAGGFDTQYF,TGTGCCAGCAGCGGAACACTAGCGGGGGGTTTCGATACGCAGTATTTT
TRBV30,-,-,TRBJ2-2,CAWEAAAGELFF,TGTGCCTGGGAGGCCGCGGCCGGGGAGCTGTTTTTT
TRBV30,many,-,TRBJ1-1,CAGLRTDLNTEAFF,TGTGCCGGCCTGAGGACAGATTTGAACACTGAAGCTTTCTTT
TRBV6-4,-,TRBD1,TRBJ2-7,CASSERDRSYEQYF,TGTGCCAGCAGTGAACGGGACAGGTCCTACGAGCAGTACTTC
TRBV19,-,TRBD1,TRBJ2-7,CAASKGGDRATQQYF,TGTGCCGCCTCAAAAGGTGGGGACAGGGCTACCCAGCAGTACTTC
TRBV6-5,-,-,TRBJ1-3,CASSFTGIGNTIYF,TGTGCCAGCAGTTTTACAGGGATTGGAAACACCATATATTTT
TRBV7-8,few,-,TRBJ1-1,CASRGGTANTEAFF,TGTGCCAGCAGGGGCGGGACGGCCAACACTGAAGCTTTCTTT
TRBV5-1,-,TRBD2,TRBJ2-3,CASSLGVAGFTDTQYF,TGCGCCAGCAGCTTGGGGGTAGCGGGGTTCACAGATACGCAGTATTTT